Following are 7 T cell receptor beta chains from one sample sequenced in a study of CD8+CD57+ T cells in acquired aplastic anemia (dated by TCRdb to 2017 to 2018). This sample was sequenced with an Illumina HiSeq 2000. Genomic DNA served as template for TCR beta VDJ combination and CDR3 sequence profiling. The public reads were run again by TCRdb, first through fastp at Q25 and then through MiXCR, and only productive beta chains were kept. Identical CDR3 proteins give one entry, which carries the most common genes and DNA. The sample table contains some 200,000 distinct CDR3 sequences; only one count was recorded for more than 55% of them. Roughly 53% of the sample rests with the top ten. Expansion of CD8+CD57+ cells had been shown by flow cytometry in the patients chosen for sequencing. Source material: sorted CD4+, CD8+, or CD8+CD57+ T cells (not recorded which) from PBMCs. The receptors stem from a human donor with aplastic anemia.

V gene TRBV5-1 combines with J gene TRBJ2-7, with D possibly being TRBD2 (6 bases). This CDR3 region has 16 residues. V was clipped by 2 bases and J by 6 bases, with 21 bases between them. From germline, CDR1 is SGHRS and CDR2 YFSETQ. As DNA, the CDR3 is TGCGCCAGCAGCTTAGAGGTCGGTGGTGCCGGGGGCGAGCAGTACTTC. Its protein is CASSLEVGGAGGEQYF.

The chain couples TRBV24-1 to TRBJ2-2; D call uncertain. Trimming cost V 1 base and J 3 bases, with 2 bases left between them. Germline V CDR1 and CDR2: KGHDR, SFDVKD. This CDR3 region has 13 residues. DNA for the CDR3: TGTGCCACCAGTGATTTAGACACCGGGGAGCTGTTTTTT. Translation: CATSDLDTGELFF.

The chain couples TRBV2 to TRBJ1-6, with a weak D call TRBD1 (5 bases). In germline, CDR1 is SNHLY, CDR2 FYNNEI. Trimming cost V 6 bases and J 3 bases, with 9 bases left between them. This CDR3 is built from 14 residues. The CDR3 sequence is CASSGQVYNSPLHF. Here the CDR3 DNA reads TGTGCCAGCAGCGGACAAGTCTATAATTCACCCCTCCACTTT. Drawing the rest from reference TRBV2 and TRBJ1-6, the complete variable domain is EPEVTQTPSHQVTQMGQEVILRCVPISNHLYFYWYRQILGQKVEFLVSFYNNEISEKSEIFDDQFSVERPDGSNFTLKIRSTKLEDSAMYFCASSGQVYNSPLHFGNGTRLTVT.

As regards this clonotype: A read error may produce the germline difference seen at one junction end. The chain carries TRBV7-9 and TRBJ2-7, with TRBD1 matching 8 bases. Germline V gives CDR1 SEHNR, CDR2 FQNEAQ (reference sequence). This CDR3 is built from 15 residues. CDR3 nucleotide sequence: TGCGCCAGCAGCTTGGGACAGGTAGCATCCTACGAGCAGTACTTC. Translation gives CASSLGQVASYEQYF. The complete variable domain, with remaining parts taken from reference TRBV7-9 and TRBJ2-7, reads DTGVSQNPRHKITKRGQNVTFRCDPISEHNRLYWYRQTLGQGPEFLTYFQNEAQLEKSRLLSDRFSAERPKGSFSTLEIQRTEQGDSAMYLCASSLGQVASYEQYFGPGTRLTVT.

The chain links TRBV24-1 to TRBJ1-2; 7 bases line up with TRBD1. The V segment lost 2 bases and the J segment 4 bases; nucleotides outside the gene matches: 3. The CDR3 covers 14 residues. CDR1 is KGHDR, CDR2 SFDVKD, per germline. The CDR3 DNA follows: TGTGCCACCAGTGATTCACAGGGGACCTATGGCTACACCTTC. It translates to CATSDSQGTYGYTF.

V gene TRBV10-2 combines with J gene TRBJ2-7; D is uncertain. The CDR3 is made up of 12 amino acids. Germline V CDR1 and CDR2: WSHSY, SAAADI. Trimming stripped 4 bases from V and 2 bases from J, with 6 bases between. The CDR3 DNA reads as TGCGCCAGCAGTGGACTTACCTACGAGCAGTACTTC. Residues: CASSGLTYEQYF.

This clonotype was found a few times. J is TRBJ1-1 and V is TRBV15; no definite D call. The V gene lost 5 bases and the J gene lost 1 base, with 8 bases spanning the gap. Germline values: CDR1 LNHNV, CDR2 YYDKDF (reference sequence). CDR3 length: 13 amino acids. The CDR3 nucleotides read TGTGCCACCAGCGTCGAAACGAACACTGAAGCTTTCTTT. Translated, it gives CATSVETNTEAFF.